This T cell receptor (beta chain) emerged from a study of T cell changes during pregnancy in multiple sclerosis. This table comes from immunoSEQ multiplex PCR, and its TCRdb copy is limited to in-frame clones, with some not included. The sample gives 30,000 to 35,000 clones, over 85% of which show up once; around 3.3% is in the top ten. Germline values: CDR1 SEHNR, CDR2 FQNEAQ (reference sequence). V lost 2 bases and J lost 3, with 13 bases in between. This CDR3 contains 15 residues. V is TRBV7-9 and J is TRBJ2-5; a possible D gene is TRBD2 (6 bases). The input for sequencing was CD8+ T cells from peripheral blood mononuclear cells, taken in the third trimester of pregnancy. The origin of this receptor is a female donor with multiple sclerosis, enrolled in a pregnancy study. The CDR3 is CASSLTSGEEETQYF. CDR3 sequence (DNA): TGTGCCAGCAGCTTAACATCGGGGGAGGAAGAGACCCAGTACTTC.